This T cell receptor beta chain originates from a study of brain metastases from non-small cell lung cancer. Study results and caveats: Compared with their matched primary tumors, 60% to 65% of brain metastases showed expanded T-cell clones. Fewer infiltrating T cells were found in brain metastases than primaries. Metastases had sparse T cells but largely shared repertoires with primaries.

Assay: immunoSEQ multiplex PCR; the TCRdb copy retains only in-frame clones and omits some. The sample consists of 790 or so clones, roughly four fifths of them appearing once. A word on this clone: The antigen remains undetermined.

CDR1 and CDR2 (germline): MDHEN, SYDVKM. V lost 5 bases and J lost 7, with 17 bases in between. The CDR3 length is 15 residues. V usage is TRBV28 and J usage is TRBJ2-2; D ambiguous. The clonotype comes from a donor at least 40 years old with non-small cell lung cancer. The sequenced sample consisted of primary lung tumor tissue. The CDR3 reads CASSLRPPAIGELFF. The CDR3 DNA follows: TGTGCCAGCAGTCTCCGCCCCCCTGCGATCGGGGAGCTGTTTTTT.